Listed below are T cell receptor beta chains from one sample, sequenced in a study of metastatic and nonmetastatic thyroid tumors. TCRdb used MiXCR to call clones anew from the PCR reads. Seen here are about 43,000 clones, under 4% observed once, and the top ten hold about 9.7%. The sample consisted of blood. Source of these receptors: a female donor with papillary thyroid cancer or a benign thyroid nodule (not recorded which). Some clones in this sample may be carry-over from other donors' samples. CDR3s include the opening cysteine and the closing phenylalanine or tryptophan. Each record gives: D gene, V gene, clone size, J gene, CDR3 DNA, CDR3 protein. D genes are given only for firm matches. Clone sizes are given selectively: once, few, many, or a class where the clone is expanded.

>TRBD2|TRBV6-1|many|TRBJ2-7
TGTGCCAGCAGTGTTCGACTAGCGGGAAACTACGAGCAGTACTTC
CASSVRLAGNYEQYF
>TRBD1|TRBV7-3|many|TRBJ2-5
TGTGCCAGCAGCTTAAACAGGGGCTGGGGAGAGACCCAGTACTTC
CASSLNRGWGETQYF
>TRBD1|TRBV24-1|many|TRBJ2-2
TGTGCCACCAGTGGGACGGGACAGGGGGCTACCGGGGAGCTGTTTTTT
CATSGTGQGATGELFF
>TRBD1|TRBV11-3|many|TRBJ1-1
TGTGCCAGCAGCTATCGACAGGGTTTGAGCACTGAAGCTTTCTTT
CASSYRQGLSTEAFF
>TRBD2|TRBV19|few|TRBJ2-5
TGTGCCAGTAGTTCTAGCGGGACCCAAGAGACCCAGTACTTC
CASSSSGTQETQYF
>TRBD2|TRBV27|.|TRBJ2-7
TGTGCCAGCAGTTTATCGAGTAGCGGGAGGGCCAGGGAGCAGTACTTC
CASSLSSSGRAREQYF
>TRBD2|TRBV28|few|TRBJ2-4
TGTGCCAGCAGTACGGGACTAGCGGAGCAACGGATAGCCAAAAACATTCAGTACTTC
CASSTGLAEQRIAKNIQYF
>TRBD2|TRBV10-3|many|TRBJ2-7
TGTGCCATCAGTAATAGCGGGAGTACGTCGCTCTACGAGCAGTACTTC
CAISNSGSTSLYEQYF
>.|TRBV7-8|many|TRBJ2-7
TGTGCCAGCGGGGATCCCCTGTCCTACGAGCAGTACTTC
CASGDPLSYEQYF
>.|TRBV28|many|TRBJ2-1
TGTGCCAGCAGTTATGGGGGATCACTCCGGAATGAGCAGTTCTTC
CASSYGGSLRNEQFF
>.|TRBV6-2/TRBV6-3|.|TRBJ1-6
TGTGCCAGCGGACAGCCAGAGTCACCCCTCCACTTT
CASGQPESPLHF
>.|TRBV5-1|many|TRBJ2-7
TGCGCCAGCAGCTTCCAGGGGAGTGCCTCCTACGAGCAGTACTTC
CASSFQGSASYEQYF
>.|TRBV10-3|few|TRBJ2-2
TGTGCCATCAGTGACAGGGACACCGGGGAGCTGTTTTTT
CAISDRDTGELFF
>TRBD2|TRBV6-1|few|TRBJ2-7
TGTGCCAGCAGTGAATGGTCAGGCGGGAGCCACGAGCAGTACTTC
CASSEWSGGSHEQYF
>TRBD2|TRBV20-1|few|TRBJ2-7
TGCAGTGCTGGGACTAGCGATCACGAGCAGTACTTC
CSAGTSDHEQYF
>TRBD1|TRBV20-1|many|TRBJ1-4
TGCAGTGCTAGAGGGTGGGACAGGGGTGAAAAACTGTTTTTT
CSARGWDRGEKLFF